One T cell receptor (beta chain) is described in this entry. Its antigen is not identified. This sample is part of a study of molecular identifiers for immune sequencing clone quantification. Naive CD8 libraries used roughly 17,000 to 1,100,000 sorted cells and 10%, 30% or 50% RNA. When naive CD8 T cells were sorted, they were gated as CD8+CD4-CCR7+CD45RA+. The CDR3 contains 11 residues. The V end lost 11 bases, the J end lost 7 bases, and 10 bases lay between the germline ends. Germline V gene lookup returns CDR1 KGHDR and CDR2 SFDVKD. Findings and caveats of the study: Clones of above 20 RNA copies carried over 98% of effector molecules; in naive cells they carried under 1%.

Methods described previously, with TCR primers listed, were used for bulk TCR libraries. MiXCR, applied by TCRdb to the PCR reads, yields one record per CDR3 protein. The repertoire includes approximately 500,000 distinct CDR3 sequences, about a quarter of them detected once, and 0.7% to 0.9% sits in the top ten. This TCR was recovered from a human donor in good health. Some libraries in this study had Jurkat cell RNA spiked in. Sequenced: naive CD8+ T cells from blood, with Jurkat cell RNA spiked in. As for subset: FACS-sorted CD8+CD4-CCR7+CD45RA+ naive T cells. V usage is TRBV24-1 and J usage is TRBJ2-2; D is ambiguous. The CDR3 spells CASCARGELFF. The CDR3 DNA sequence: TGTGCCAGCTGTGCCCGCGGGGAGCTGTTTTTT.